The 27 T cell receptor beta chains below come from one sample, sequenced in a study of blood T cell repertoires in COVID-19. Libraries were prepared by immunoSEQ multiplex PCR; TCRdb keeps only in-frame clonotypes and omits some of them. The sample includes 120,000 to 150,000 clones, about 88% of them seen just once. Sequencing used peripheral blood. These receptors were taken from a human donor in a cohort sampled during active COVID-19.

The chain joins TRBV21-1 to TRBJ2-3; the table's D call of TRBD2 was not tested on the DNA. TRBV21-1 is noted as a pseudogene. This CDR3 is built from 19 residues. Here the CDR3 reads CASSKVSGLAALSTDTQYF. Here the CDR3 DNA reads TGTGCCAGCAGCAAAGTCTCGGGACTAGCGGCCCTAAGCACAGATACGCAGTATTTT.

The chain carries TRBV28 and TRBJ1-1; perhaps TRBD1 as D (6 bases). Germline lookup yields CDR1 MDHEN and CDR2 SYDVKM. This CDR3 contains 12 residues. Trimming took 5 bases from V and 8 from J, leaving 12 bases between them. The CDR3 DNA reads TGTGCCAGCAGTACACCAACAGGGGAAGCTTTCTTT. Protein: CASSTPTGEAFF.

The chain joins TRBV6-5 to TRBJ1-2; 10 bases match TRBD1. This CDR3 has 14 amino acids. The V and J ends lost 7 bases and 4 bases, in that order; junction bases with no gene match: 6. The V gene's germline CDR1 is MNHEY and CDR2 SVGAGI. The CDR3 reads CASNRQGAGYGYTF. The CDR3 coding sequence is TGTGCCAGCAATAGACAGGGGGCGGGCTATGGCTACACCTTC.

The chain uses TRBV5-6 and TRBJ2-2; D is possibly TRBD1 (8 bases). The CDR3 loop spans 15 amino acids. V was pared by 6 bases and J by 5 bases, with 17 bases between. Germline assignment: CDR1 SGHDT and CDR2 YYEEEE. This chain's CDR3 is CASTIQGGYTGELFF. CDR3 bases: TGTGCCAGCACCATACAGGGGGGGTATACCGGGGAGCTGTTTTTT.

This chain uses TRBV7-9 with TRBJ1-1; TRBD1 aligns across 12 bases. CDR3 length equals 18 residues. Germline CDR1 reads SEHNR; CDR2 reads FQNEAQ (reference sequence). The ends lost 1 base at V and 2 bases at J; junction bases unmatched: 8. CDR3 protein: CASSLGTGTGGVNTEAFF. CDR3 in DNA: TGTGCCAGCAGCTTAGGGACCGGGACAGGGGGCGTAAACACTGAAGCTTTCTTT.

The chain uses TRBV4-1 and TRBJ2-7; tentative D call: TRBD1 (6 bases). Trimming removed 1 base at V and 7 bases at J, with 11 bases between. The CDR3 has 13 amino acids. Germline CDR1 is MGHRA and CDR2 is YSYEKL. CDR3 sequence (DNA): TGCGCCAGCAGCCAAGTAGACAGGACAGAGCAGTACTTC. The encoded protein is CASSQVDRTEQYF.

The CDR3 DNA is TGTGCCAGCAGCCCTCTAGCGGGAGGTTACAATGAGCAGTTCTTC. This codes for CASSPLAGGYNEQFF. This chain links TRBV7-9 with TRBJ2-1, with TRBD2 matching 11 bases. Germline V gene lookup returns CDR1 SEHNR and CDR2 FQNEAQ (reference sequence). CDR3 length equals 15 residues. V lost 5 bases, J lost 4 bases, and 4 bases stayed unmatched.

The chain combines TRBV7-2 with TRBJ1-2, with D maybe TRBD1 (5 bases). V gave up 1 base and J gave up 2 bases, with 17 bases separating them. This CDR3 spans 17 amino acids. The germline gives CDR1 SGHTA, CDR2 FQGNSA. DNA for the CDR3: TGTGCCAGCAGCTTAGGGGGCAGGGCGAATCGGAACTATGGCTACACCTTC. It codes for CASSLGGRANRNYGYTF.

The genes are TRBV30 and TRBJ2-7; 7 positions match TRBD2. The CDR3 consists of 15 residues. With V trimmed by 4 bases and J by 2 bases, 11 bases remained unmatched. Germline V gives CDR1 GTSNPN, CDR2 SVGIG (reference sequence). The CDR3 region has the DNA TGTGCCTGGACCAAAGGGGCTAGCGGAGCCTACGAGCAGTACTTC. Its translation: CAWTKGASGAYEQYF.

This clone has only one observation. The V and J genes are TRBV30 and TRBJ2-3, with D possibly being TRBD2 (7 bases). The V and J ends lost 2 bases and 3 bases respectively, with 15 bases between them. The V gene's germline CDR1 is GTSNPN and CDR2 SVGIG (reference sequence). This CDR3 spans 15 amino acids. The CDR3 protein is CAWSLGGAGTDTQYF. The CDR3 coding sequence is TGTGCCTGGAGTCTGGGGGGGGCAGGGACAGATACGCAGTATTTT.

The CDR3 DNA follows: TGTGCCTGGAGTGTCCGGGGTCAAGAGACCCAGTACTTC. Amino acids: CAWSVRGQETQYF. The chain links TRBV30 to TRBJ2-5; weak D call: TRBD2 (5 bases). CDR1 and CDR2 from the germline V gene are GTSNPN and SVGIG (reference sequence). The CDR3 length is 13 residues. Trimming took off 0 bases at V and 2 bases at J, with 7 bases between the two ends.

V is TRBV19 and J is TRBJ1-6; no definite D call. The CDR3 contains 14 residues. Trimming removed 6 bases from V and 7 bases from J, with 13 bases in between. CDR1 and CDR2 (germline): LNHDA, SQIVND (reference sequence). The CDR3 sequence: CASSFPLRNSPLHF. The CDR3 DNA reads TGTGCCAGTAGCTTTCCGCTCAGAAATTCACCCCTCCACTTT.

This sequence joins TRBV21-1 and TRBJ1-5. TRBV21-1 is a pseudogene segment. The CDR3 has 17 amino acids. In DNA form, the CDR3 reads TGTGCCAGCTGCCAGATCAGCGCGACATTGGGAGGAGAGCCCCAGCATTTT. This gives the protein CASCQISATLGGEPQHF.

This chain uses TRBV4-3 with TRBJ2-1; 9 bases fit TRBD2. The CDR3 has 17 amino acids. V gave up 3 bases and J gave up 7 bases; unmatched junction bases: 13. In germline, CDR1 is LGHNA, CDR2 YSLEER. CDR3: CASSQVSGSSPQNEQFF. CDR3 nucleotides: TGCGCCAGCAGCCAGGTTAGCGGGAGTTCCCCCCAGAATGAGCAGTTCTTC.

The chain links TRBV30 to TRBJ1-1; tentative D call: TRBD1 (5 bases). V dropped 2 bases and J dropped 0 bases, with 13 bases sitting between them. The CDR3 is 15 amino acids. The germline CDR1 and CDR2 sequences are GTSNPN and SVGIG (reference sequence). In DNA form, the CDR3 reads TGTGCCTGGAGTCCCCGGAGGGGTTTGAACACTGAAGCTTTCTTT. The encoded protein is CAWSPRRGLNTEAFF.

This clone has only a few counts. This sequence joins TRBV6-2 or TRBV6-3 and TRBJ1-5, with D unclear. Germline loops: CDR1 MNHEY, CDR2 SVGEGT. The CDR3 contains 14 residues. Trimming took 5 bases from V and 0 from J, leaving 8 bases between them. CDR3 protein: CASSLIFSNQPQHF. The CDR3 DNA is TGTGCCAGCAGTCTAATCTTTAGCAATCAGCCCCAGCATTTT.

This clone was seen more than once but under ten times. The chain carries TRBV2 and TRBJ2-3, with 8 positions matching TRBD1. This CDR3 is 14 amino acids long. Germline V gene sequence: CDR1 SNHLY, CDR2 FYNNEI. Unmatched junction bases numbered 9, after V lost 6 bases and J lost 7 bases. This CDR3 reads CASSGQGGWNTQYF. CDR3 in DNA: TGTGCCAGCAGCGGACAGGGAGGATGGAATACGCAGTATTTT.

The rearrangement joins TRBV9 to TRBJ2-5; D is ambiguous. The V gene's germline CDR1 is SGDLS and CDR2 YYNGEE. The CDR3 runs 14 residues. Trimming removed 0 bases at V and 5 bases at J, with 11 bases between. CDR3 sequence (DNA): TGTGCCAGCAGCGTAGTCGGCCGAGCGGAGACCCAGTACTTC. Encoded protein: CASSVVGRAETQYF.

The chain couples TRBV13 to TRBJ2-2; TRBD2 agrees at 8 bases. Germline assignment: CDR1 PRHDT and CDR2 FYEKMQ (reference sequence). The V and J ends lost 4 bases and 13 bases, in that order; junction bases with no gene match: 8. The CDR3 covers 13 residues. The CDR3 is CASSSGTRGGLFF. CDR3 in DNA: TGTGCCAGCAGCTCCGGGACTAGGGGAGGGCTGTTTTTT.

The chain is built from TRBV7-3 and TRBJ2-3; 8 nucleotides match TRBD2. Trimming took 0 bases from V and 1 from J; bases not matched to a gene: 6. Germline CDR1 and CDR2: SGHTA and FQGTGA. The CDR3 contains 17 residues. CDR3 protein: CASSLTPGGARTDTQYF. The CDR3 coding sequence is TGTGCCAGCAGCTTAACCCCGGGGGGGGCGCGCACAGATACGCAGTATTTT.

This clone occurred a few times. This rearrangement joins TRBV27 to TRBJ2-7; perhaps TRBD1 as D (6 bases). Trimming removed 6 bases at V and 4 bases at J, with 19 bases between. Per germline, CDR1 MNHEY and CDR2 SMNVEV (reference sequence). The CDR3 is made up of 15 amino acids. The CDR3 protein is CASSFPGAPIYEQYF. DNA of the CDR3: TGTGCCAGCAGCTTCCCAGGGGCTCCAATATACGAGCAGTACTTC.

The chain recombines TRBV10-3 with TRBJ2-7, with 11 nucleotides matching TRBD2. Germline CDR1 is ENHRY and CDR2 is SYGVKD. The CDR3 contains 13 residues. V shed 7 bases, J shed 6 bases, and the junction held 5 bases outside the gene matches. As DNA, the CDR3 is TGTGCCATCACCTCAGGACTAGCGGGCGAGCAGTACTTC. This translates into CAITSGLAGEQYF.

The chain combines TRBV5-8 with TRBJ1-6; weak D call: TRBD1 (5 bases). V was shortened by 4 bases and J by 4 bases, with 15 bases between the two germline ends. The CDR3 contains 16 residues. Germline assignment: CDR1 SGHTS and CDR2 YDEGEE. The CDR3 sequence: CASSRGAERYNSPLHF. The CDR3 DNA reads TGTGCCAGCAGCCGCGGGGCCGAACGGTATAATTCACCCCTCCACTTT.

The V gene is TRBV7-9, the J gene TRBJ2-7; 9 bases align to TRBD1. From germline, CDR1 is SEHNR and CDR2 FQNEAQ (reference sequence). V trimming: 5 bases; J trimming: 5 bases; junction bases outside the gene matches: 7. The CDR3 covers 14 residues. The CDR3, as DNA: TGTGCCAGCAGCCCCGGGACAGGGTACCACGAGCAGTACTTC. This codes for CASSPGTGYHEQYF.

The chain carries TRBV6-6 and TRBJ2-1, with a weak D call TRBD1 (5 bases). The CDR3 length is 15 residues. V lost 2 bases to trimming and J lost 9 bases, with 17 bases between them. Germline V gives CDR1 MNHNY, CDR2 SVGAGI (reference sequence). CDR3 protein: CASSYLQGSTGEQFF. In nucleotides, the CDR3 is TGTGCCAGCAGTTACCTCCAGGGATCCACGGGTGAGCAGTTCTTC.

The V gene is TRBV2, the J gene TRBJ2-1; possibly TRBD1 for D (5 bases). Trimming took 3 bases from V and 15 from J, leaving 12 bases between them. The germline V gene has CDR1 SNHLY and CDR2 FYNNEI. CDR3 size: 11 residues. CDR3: CASSDRPGRFF. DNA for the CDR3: TGTGCCAGCAGTGATAGGCCAGGGCGGTTCTTC.

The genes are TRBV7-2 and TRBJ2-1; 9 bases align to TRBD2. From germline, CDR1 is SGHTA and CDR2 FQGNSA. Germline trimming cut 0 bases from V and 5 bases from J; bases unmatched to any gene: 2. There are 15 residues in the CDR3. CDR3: CASSLASGSNNEQFF. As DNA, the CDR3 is TGTGCCAGCAGCTTAGCTAGCGGGAGTAACAATGAGCAGTTCTTC.